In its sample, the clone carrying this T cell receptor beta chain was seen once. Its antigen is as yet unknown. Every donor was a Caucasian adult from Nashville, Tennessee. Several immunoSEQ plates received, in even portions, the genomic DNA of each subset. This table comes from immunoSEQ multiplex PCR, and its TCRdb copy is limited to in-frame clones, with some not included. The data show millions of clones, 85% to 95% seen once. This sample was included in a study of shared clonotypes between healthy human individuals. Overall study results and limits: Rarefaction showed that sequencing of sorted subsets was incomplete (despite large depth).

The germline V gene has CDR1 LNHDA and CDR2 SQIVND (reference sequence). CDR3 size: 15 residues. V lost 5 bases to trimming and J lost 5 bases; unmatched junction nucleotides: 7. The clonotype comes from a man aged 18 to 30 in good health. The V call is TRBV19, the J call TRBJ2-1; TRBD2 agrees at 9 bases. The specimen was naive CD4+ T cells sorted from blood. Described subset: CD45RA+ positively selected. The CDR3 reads CASSSGLAGNNEQFF. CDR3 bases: TGTGCCAGTAGTTCAGGGCTAGCGGGAAACAATGAGCAGTTCTTC.